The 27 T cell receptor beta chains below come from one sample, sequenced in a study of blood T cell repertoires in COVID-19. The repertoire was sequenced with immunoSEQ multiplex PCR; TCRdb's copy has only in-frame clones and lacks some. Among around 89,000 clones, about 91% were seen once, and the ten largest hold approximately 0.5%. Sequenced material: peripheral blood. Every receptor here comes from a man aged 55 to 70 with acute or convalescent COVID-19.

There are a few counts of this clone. The CDR3 sequence: CASSISRDTPLHF. The CDR3 DNA sequence: TGTGCCAGCAGCATCAGCAGGGATACGCCCCTCCACTTT. The rearrangement links TRBV7-9 to TRBJ1-6, with a possible D match to TRBD1 (5 bases). Germline CDR1 and CDR2: SEHNR and FQNEAQ (reference sequence). Trimming removed 5 bases from V and 13 bases from J, with 15 bases in between. This CDR3 has 13 residues.

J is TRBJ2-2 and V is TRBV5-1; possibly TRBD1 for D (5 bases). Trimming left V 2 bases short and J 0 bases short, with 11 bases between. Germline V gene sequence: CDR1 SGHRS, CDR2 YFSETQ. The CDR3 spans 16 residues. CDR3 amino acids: CASSFQGFANTGELFF. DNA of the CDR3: TGCGCCAGCAGCTTCCAGGGATTTGCGAACACCGGGGAGCTGTTTTTT.

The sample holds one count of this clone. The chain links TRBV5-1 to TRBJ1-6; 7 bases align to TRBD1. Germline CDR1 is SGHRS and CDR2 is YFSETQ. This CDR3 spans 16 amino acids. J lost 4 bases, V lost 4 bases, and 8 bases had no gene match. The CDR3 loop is CASSLPGGNYNSPLHF. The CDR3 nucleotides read TGCGCCAGCAGCCTACCAGGGGGTAATTATAATTCACCCCTCCACTTT.

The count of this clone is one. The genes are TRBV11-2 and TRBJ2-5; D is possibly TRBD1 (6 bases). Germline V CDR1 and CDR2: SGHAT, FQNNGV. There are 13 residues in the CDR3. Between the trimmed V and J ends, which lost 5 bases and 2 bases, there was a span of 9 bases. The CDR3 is CASSQGSQETQYF. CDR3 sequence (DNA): TGTGCCAGCAGCCAGGGGAGTCAAGAGACCCAGTACTTC. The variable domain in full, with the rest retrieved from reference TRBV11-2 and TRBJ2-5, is EAGVAQSPRYKIIEKRQSVAFWCNPISGHATLYWYQQILGQGPKLLIQFQNNGVVDDSQLPKDRFSAERLKGVDSTLKIQPAKLEDSAVYLCASSQGSQETQYFGPGTRLLVL.

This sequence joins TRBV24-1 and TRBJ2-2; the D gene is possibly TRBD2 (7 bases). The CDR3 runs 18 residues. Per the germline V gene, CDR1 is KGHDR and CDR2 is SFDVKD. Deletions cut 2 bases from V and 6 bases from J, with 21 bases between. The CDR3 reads CATSDWAKGGATAGELFF. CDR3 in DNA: TGTGCCACCAGTGATTGGGCAAAGGGGGGGGCGACGGCCGGGGAGCTGTTTTTT.

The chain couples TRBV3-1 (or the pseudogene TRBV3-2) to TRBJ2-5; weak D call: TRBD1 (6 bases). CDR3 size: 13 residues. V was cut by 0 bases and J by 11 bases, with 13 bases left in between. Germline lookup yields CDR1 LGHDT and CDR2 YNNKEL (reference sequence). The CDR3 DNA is TGTGCCAGCAGCCAAGATCTTGAAGGGGGTCAGTACTTC. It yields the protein CASSQDLEGGQYF.

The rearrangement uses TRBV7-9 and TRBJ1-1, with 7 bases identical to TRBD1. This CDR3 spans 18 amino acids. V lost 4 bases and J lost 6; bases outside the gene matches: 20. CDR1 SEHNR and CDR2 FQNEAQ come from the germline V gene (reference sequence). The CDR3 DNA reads TGTGCCAGCAGCTCAAAGGGGCCAAGACAGGGACGGAATTCTGAAGCTTTCTTT. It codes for CASSSKGPRQGRNSEAFF. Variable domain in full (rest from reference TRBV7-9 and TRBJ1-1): DTGVSQNPRHKITKRGQNVTFRCDPISEHNRLYWYRQTLGQGPEFLTYFQNEAQLEKSRLLSDRFSAERPKGSFSTLEIQRTEQGDSAMYLCASSSKGPRQGRNSEAFFGQGTRLTVV.

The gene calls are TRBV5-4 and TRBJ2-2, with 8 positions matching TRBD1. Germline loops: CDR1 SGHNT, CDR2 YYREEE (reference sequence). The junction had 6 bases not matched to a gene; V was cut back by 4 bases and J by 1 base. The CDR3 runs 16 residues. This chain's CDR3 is CASSRSGTGNTGELFF. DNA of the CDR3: TGTGCCAGCAGCCGGTCCGGGACAGGGAACACCGGGGAGCTGTTTTTT.

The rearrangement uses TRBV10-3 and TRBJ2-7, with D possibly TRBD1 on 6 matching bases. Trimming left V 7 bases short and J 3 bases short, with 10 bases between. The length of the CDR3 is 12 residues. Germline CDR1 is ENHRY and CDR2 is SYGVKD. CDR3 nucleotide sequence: TGTGCCATCAACTCGGACAGCTACGAGCAGTACTTC. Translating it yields CAINSDSYEQYF.

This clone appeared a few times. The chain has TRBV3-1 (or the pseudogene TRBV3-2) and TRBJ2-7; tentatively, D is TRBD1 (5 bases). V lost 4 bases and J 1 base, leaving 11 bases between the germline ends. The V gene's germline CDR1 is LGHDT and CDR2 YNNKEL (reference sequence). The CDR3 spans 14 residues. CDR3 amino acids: CASSPQGRSYEQYF. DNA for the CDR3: TGTGCCAGCAGCCCCCAGGGCAGATCCTACGAGCAGTACTTC.

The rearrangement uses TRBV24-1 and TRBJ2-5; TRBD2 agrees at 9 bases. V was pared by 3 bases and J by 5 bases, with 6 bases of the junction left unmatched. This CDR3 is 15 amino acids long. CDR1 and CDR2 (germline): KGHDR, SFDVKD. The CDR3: CATSDTAGGPETQYF. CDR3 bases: TGTGCCACCAGTGATACAGCGGGGGGCCCGGAGACCCAGTACTTC.

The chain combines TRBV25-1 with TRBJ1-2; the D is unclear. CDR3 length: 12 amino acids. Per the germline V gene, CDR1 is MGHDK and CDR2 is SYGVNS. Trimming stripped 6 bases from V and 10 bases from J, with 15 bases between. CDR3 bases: TGTGCCAGCAGCGGGCCACTCGGGAACTACACCTTC. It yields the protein CASSGPLGNYTF.

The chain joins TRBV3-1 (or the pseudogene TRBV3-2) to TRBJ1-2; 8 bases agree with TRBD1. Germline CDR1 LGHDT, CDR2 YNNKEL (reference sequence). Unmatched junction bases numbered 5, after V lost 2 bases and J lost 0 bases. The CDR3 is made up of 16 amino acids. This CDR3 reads CASSQSRTGPNYGYTF. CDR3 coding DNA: TGTGCCAGCAGCCAAAGCAGGACAGGGCCTAACTATGGCTACACCTTC.

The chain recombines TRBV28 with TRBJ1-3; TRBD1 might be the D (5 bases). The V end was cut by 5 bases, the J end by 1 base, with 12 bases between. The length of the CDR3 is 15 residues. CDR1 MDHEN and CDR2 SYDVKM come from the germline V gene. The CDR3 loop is CASSAAGLSGNTIYF. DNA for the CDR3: TGTGCCAGCAGTGCGGCGGGGCTATCTGGAAACACCATATATTTT.

CDR3 sequence (DNA): TGTGCCAGCAGCGGCCGGACAGGGCCGATGGAGGGCTACACCTTC. Encoded protein: CASSGRTGPMEGYTF. The rearrangement links TRBV9 to TRBJ1-2, with 8 bases identical to TRBD1. This CDR3 region has 15 residues. Trimming cost V 3 bases and J 8 bases; bases outside gene matches: 12. CDR1 and CDR2 (germline): SGDLS, YYNGEE.

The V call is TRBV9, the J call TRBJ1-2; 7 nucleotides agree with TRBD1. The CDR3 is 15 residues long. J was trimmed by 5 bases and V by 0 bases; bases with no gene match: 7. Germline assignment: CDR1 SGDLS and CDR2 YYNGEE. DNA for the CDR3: TGTGCCAGCAGCGTAGCTGACAGGGTTGAATATGGCTACACCTTC. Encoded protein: CASSVADRVEYGYTF.

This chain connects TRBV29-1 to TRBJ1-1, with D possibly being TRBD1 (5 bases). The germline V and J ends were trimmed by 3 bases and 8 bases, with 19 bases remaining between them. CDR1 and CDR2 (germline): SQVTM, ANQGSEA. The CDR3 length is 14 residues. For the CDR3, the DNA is TGCAGCGTTGATCCTTGGGGCGGGGGGACCGAAGCTTTCTTT. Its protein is CSVDPWGGGTEAFF.

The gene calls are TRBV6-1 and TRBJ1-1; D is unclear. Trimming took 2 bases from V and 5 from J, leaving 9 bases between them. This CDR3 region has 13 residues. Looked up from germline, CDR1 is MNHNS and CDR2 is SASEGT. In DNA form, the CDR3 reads TGTGCCAGCAGTGAATCGGGTTCAACTGAAGCTTTCTTT. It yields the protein CASSESGSTEAFF.

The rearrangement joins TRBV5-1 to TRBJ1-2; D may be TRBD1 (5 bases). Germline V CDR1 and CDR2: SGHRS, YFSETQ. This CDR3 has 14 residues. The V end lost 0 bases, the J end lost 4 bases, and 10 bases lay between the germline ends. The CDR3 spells CASSLVQGGYGYTF. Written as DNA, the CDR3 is TGCGCCAGCAGCTTGGTTCAGGGTGGCTATGGCTACACCTTC. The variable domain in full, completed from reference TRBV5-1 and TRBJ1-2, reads KAGVTQTPRYLIKTRGQQVTLSCSPISGHRSVSWYQQTPGQGLQFLFEYFSETQRNKGNFPGRFSGRQFSNSRSEMNVSTLELGDSALYLCASSLVQGGYGYTFGSGTRLTVV.

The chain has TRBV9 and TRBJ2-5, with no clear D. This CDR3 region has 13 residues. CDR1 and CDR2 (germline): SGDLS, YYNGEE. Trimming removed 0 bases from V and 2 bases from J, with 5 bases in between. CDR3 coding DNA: TGTGCCAGCAGCGTAGGGCAGCAAGAGACCCAGTACTTC. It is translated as CASSVGQQETQYF.

The CDR3 sequence: CASSEVDYYEQYF. CDR3 DNA: TGTGCCAGCAGTGAAGTCGACTATTACGAGCAGTACTTC. V is TRBV6-1 and J is TRBJ2-7; TRBD2 might be the D (5 bases). V was trimmed by 1 base and J by 4 bases, leaving 8 bases between them. CDR3 size: 13 residues. Germline loops: CDR1 MNHNS, CDR2 SASEGT.

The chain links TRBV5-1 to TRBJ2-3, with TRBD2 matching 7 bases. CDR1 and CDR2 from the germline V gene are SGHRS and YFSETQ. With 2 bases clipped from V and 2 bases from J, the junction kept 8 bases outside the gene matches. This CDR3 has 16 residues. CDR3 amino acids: CASSLGLEQNTDTQYF. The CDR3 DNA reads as TGCGCCAGCAGCTTAGGACTAGAGCAAAACACAGATACGCAGTATTTT.

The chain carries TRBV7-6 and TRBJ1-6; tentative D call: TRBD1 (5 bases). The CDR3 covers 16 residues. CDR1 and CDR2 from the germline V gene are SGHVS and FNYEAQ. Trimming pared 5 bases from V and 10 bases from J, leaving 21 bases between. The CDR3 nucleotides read TGTGCCAGCAGCCCCTCAAGTAGGGGTGGTGGCTCACCCCTCCACTTT. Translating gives CASSPSSRGGGSPLHF.

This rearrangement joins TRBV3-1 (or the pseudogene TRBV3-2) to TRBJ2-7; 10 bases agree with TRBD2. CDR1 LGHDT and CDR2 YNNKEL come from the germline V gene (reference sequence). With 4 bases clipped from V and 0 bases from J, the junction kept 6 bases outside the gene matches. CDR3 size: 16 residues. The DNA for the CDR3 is TGTGCCAGCAGCCCATTCCGACTAGCGGGCTCCTACGAGCAGTACTTC. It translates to CASSPFRLAGSYEQYF.

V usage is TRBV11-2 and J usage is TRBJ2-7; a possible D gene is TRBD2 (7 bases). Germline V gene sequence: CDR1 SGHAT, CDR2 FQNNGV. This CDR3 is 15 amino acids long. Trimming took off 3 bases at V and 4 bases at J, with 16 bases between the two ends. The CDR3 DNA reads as TGTGCCAGCAGCTTTGGGGGGGGCGCGGCTTACGAGCAGTACTTC. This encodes CASSFGGGAAYEQYF. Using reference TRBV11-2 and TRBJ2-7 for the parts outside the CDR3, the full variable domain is EAGVAQSPRYKIIEKRQSVAFWCNPISGHATLYWYQQILGQGPKLLIQFQNNGVVDDSQLPKDRFSAERLKGVDSTLKIQPAKLEDSAVYLCASSFGGGAAYEQYFGPGTRLTVT.

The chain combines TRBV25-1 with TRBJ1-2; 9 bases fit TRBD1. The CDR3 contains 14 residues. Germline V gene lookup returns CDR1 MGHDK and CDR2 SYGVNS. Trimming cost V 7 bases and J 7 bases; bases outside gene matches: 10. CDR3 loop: CASIGTGGLFGYTF. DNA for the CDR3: TGTGCCAGCATAGGTACAGGGGGCCTTTTTGGCTACACCTTC.

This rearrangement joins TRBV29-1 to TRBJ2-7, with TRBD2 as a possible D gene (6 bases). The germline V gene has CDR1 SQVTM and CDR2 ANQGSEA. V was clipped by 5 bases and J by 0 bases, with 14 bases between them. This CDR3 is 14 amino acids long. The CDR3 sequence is CSVLTRRGSYEQYF. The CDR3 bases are TGCAGCGTTTTGACTAGACGAGGCTCCTACGAGCAGTACTTC.